Shown below are 19 T cell receptor beta chains from a single sample sequenced in a study of cytomegalovirus exposure and HLA in healthy donors. It was with 60 Vbeta and 13 Jbeta primers that the PCR ran. Sequencing used immunoSEQ multiplex PCR; TCRdb keeps in-frame clones, though not all of them. The profile shows tens of thousands of clones, around 78% of them singletons. Sequenced: PBMCs. The receptors shown here come from a man aged 40-55 years in good health and CMV-seronegative.

This chain uses TRBV7-8 with TRBJ2-1; TRBD1 aligns across 11 bases. From germline, CDR1 is SGHVS and CDR2 FQNEAQ. Germline trimming cut 4 bases from V and 8 bases from J; bases unmatched to any gene: 10. This CDR3 contains 16 residues. CDR3 amino acids: CASSSRDRGGLDEQFF. In DNA form, the CDR3 reads TGTGCCAGCAGCTCCCGGGACAGGGGGGGTCTCGATGAGCAGTTCTTC.

The chain employs TRBV5-1 and TRBJ2-1, with TRBD2 matching over 10 bases. CDR3 length: 16 residues. The V gene end was trimmed by 6 bases and the J gene end by 1 base; junction bases not matched to a gene: 7. Germline CDR1 is SGHRS and CDR2 is YFSETQ. CDR3 in DNA: TGCGCCAGCAAAAGGACTAGCGGTACTTCCTACAATGAGCAGTTCTTC. Translated, it gives CASKRTSGTSYNEQFF.

The V gene is TRBV7-6, the J gene TRBJ2-2; D remains unclear. The CDR3 has 12 residues. The germline V gene encodes CDR1 SGHVS and CDR2 FNYEAQ. Trimming removed 1 base at V and 7 bases at J, with 4 bases between. CDR3 in DNA: TGTGCCAGCAGCTTAGTTCACGGGGAGCTGTTTTTT. Protein sequence: CASSLVHGELFF.

This clone was detected only a few times. The chain is built from TRBV6-6 and TRBJ1-5, with D unclear. V lost 5 bases, J lost 3 bases, and 8 bases lay in between. Germline-derived CDR1 and CDR2 are MNHNY and SVGAGI (reference sequence). CDR3 length: 13 amino acids. The CDR3 protein is CASSLGNNQPQHF. As DNA, the CDR3 is TGTGCCAGCAGTCTGGGCAACAATCAGCCCCAGCATTTT.

The chain is built from TRBV28 and TRBJ2-1; possible D gene TRBD1, 5 bases. The ends were cut back, 3 bases at V and 1 base at J, with 10 bases in the middle. CDR3 length: 15 residues. Looked up from germline, CDR1 is MDHEN and CDR2 is SYDVKM. CDR3 region: CASSLARVSYNEQFF. The CDR3 DNA follows: TGTGCCAGCAGTTTGGCCAGGGTATCCTACAATGAGCAGTTCTTC.

This chain joins TRBV6-1 and TRBJ2-1; the match to TRBD2 covers 11 bases. Trimming cost V 10 bases and J 4 bases; bases outside gene matches: 6. The CDR3 is made up of 14 amino acids. Per the germline V gene, CDR1 is MNHNS and CDR2 is SASEGT. The CDR3 DNA follows: TGTGCCATACGGGTAGCGGGAGGGTACAATGAGCAGTTCTTC. It encodes CAIRVAGGYNEQFF.

This chain uses TRBV30 with TRBJ2-5, with a tentative D call TRBD2 (6 bases). This CDR3 has 16 residues. Germline V gene lookup returns CDR1 GTSNPN and CDR2 SVGIG (reference sequence). Trimming took 1 base from V and 0 from J, leaving 15 bases between them. CDR3 amino acids: CAWSADLLANQETQYF. Written as DNA, the CDR3 is TGTGCCTGGAGTGCCGATCTCCTAGCGAACCAAGAGACCCAGTACTTC.

The chain employs TRBV7-6 and TRBJ1-2; TRBD1 matches at 7 bases. Germline trimming cut 5 bases from V and 4 bases from J; bases unmatched to any gene: 10. Looked up from germline, CDR1 is SGHVS and CDR2 is FNYEAQ. CDR3 size: 15 residues. The CDR3 is CASSQRQGHPYGYTF. CDR3 nucleotide sequence: TGTGCCAGCAGCCAAAGACAGGGCCATCCCTATGGCTACACCTTC.

This rearrangement joins TRBV6-4 to TRBJ2-2; maybe TRBD2 (6 bases). Trimming took off 6 bases at V and 9 bases at J, with 17 bases between the two ends. The CDR3 sequence is 14 residues long. CDR1 and CDR2 (germline): MRHNA, SNTAGT. CDR3 nucleotide sequence: TGTGCCAGCAGCCGTGGGACTTGGAGCCGGGAGCTGTTTTTT. It specifies CASSRGTWSRELFF.

The genes are TRBV7-2 and TRBJ1-4; no firm D call. The CDR3 has 15 amino acids. Looked up from germline, CDR1 is SGHTA and CDR2 is FQGNSA. V was pared by 5 bases and J by 0 bases, with 10 bases between. The DNA of the CDR3 is TGTGCCAGCAGCAGCCCAAGTGCAACTAATGAAAAACTGTTTTTT. Its translation is CASSSPSATNEKLFF. Using reference TRBV7-2 and TRBJ1-4 for the parts outside the CDR3, the full variable domain is GAGVSQSPSNKVTEKGKDVELRCDPISGHTALYWYRQSLGQGLEFLIYFQGNSAPDKSGLPSDRFSAERTGGSVSTLTIQRTQQEDSAVYLCASSSPSATNEKLFFGSGTQLSVL.

The genes are TRBV19 and TRBJ1-5; D uncertain. The ends were cut back, 9 bases at V and 1 base at J, with 10 bases in the middle. The CDR3 extends over 13 amino acids. CDR1 LNHDA and CDR2 SQIVND come from the germline V gene (reference sequence). CDR3 bases: TGTGCCAGCATAGGAGTAAGCAATCAGCCCCAGCATTTT. Amino acid sequence: CASIGVSNQPQHF.

The J gene is TRBJ2-5, the V gene TRBV28; D gene ambiguous. The CDR3 length is 14 residues. Looked up from germline, CDR1 is MDHEN and CDR2 is SYDVKM. Trimming shortened V by 1 base and J by 4 bases, and 10 bases separated the two germline ends. Here the CDR3 reads CASSLSSVRETQYF. CDR3 DNA sequence: TGTGCCAGCAGTTTATCATCGGTACGAGAGACCCAGTACTTC.

This clone was seen just once. The chain recombines TRBV9 with TRBJ2-7, with unresolved D. This CDR3 has 14 residues. In germline, CDR1 is SGDLS, CDR2 YYNGEE. V lost 0 bases and J 2 bases, leaving 9 bases between the germline ends. The CDR3 here is CASSVEQNPYEQYF. The CDR3 nucleotides read TGTGCCAGCAGCGTAGAACAGAACCCCTACGAGCAGTACTTC.

The genes are TRBV7-8 and TRBJ1-3; 8 bases are shared with TRBD1. After removal of 2 bases from V and 2 bases from J, the junction contained 11 bases not matched to a gene. From germline, CDR1 is SGHVS and CDR2 FQNEAQ. The length of the CDR3 is 18 residues. CDR3 sequence (DNA): TGTGCCAGCAGCTTAAGTTCCCCCGGACAGGGAACTGGAAACACCATATATTTT. It specifies CASSLSSPGQGTGNTIYF.

Relative to its sample, this clone is medium-sized (0.01 to 0.1%). This specimen includes other DNA sequences encoding the same CDR3. The chain has TRBV29-1 and TRBJ1-1, with TRBD1 as a possible D gene (5 bases). The CDR3 has 12 amino acids. Trimming shortened V by 3 bases and J by 2 bases, and 7 bases separated the two germline ends. Germline V gives CDR1 SQVTM, CDR2 ANQGSEA. Here the CDR3 DNA reads TGCAGCGTTGAGCAGGGAAACACTGAAGCTTTCTTT. Residues: CSVEQGNTEAFF.

The chain joins TRBV28 to TRBJ2-1; 8 bases match TRBD2. With 2 bases clipped from V and 7 bases from J, the junction kept 10 bases outside the gene matches. The CDR3 is made up of 16 amino acids. In germline, CDR1 is MDHEN, CDR2 SYDVKM. CDR3 sequence: CASSLVLGLAGNEQFF. CDR3 coding DNA: TGTGCCAGCAGTTTAGTTCTTGGGCTAGCGGGTAATGAGCAGTTCTTC.

The gene calls are TRBV28 and TRBJ2-1, with TRBD2 as a possible D gene (5 bases). Germline assignment: CDR1 MDHEN and CDR2 SYDVKM. Deletions cut 4 bases from V and 4 bases from J, with 14 bases between. The CDR3 totals 15 residues. The CDR3 protein is CASSWSGTGYNEQFF. The DNA of the CDR3 is TGTGCCAGCAGTTGGTCGGGAACGGGGTACAATGAGCAGTTCTTC.

The chain couples TRBV13 to TRBJ2-1, with 7 positions matching TRBD2. In germline, CDR1 is PRHDT, CDR2 FYEKMQ (reference sequence). The CDR3 runs 13 residues. Germline trimming cut 2 bases from V and 9 bases from J; bases unmatched to any gene: 4. CDR3 in amino acids: CASSLRLAGEQFF. The CDR3 DNA reads TGTGCCAGCAGCTTACGACTAGCTGGTGAGCAGTTCTTC.

This chain links TRBV27 with TRBJ2-5; 7 bases line up with TRBD2. The germline CDR1 and CDR2 sequences are MNHEY and SMNVEV (reference sequence). The ends lost 2 bases at V and 4 bases at J; junction bases unmatched: 7. The CDR3 covers 15 residues. For the CDR3, the DNA is TGTGCCAGCAGTTTAAGAGGGAGGGGTGGAGAGACCCAGTACTTC. Translating it yields CASSLRGRGGETQYF.